The 5 T cell receptor beta chains reported below all come from one sample, sequenced in a study of blood T cell repertoires in COVID-19. Assay: immunoSEQ multiplex PCR; the TCRdb copy retains only in-frame clones and omits some. The sample records 150,000 to 200,000 clones, approximately 85% being singletons. The sample consisted of PBMCs or T cells enriched from blood (not recorded which). These TCRs come from a woman between 18 and 29 years old who had recovered from COVID-19.

V is TRBV11-1 and J is TRBJ2-1; perhaps TRBD2 as D (5 bases). The CDR3 sequence is 16 residues long. CDR1 and CDR2 from the germline V gene are SGHAT and FQDESV (reference sequence). The ends were cut back, 1 base at V and 5 bases at J, with 15 bases in the middle. CDR3 sequence: CASSLGGWNIDNEQFF. In DNA form, the CDR3 reads TGTGCCAGCAGCTTAGGCGGGTGGAACATAGACAATGAGCAGTTCTTC.

The V gene is TRBV4-1, the J gene TRBJ2-3, with a weak D call TRBD2 (6 bases). This CDR3 spans 19 amino acids. From germline, CDR1 is MGHRA and CDR2 YSYEKL. The germline V and J ends were trimmed by 1 base and 0 bases, with 20 bases remaining between them. The CDR3 protein is CASSQGAFRGGTSTDTQYF. In nucleotides, the CDR3 is TGCGCCAGCAGCCAAGGTGCGTTCCGAGGCGGGACTAGCACAGATACGCAGTATTTT.

The chain links TRBV30 to TRBJ2-1, with D tentatively TRBD2 (5 bases). CDR3 length equals 11 residues. Germline loops: CDR1 GTSNPN, CDR2 SVGIG (reference sequence). Trimming shortened V by 2 bases and J by 9 bases, and 8 bases separated the two germline ends. In nucleotides, the CDR3 is TGTGCCTGGAGTTTAGGAGGTGAGCAGTTCTTC. Protein product: CAWSLGGEQFF.

V and J are TRBV19 and TRBJ2-7; 8 nucleotides agree with TRBD1. V shed 6 bases and J 5 bases; nucleotides not matched to a gene: 6. Germline assignment: CDR1 LNHDA and CDR2 SQIVND (reference sequence). The CDR3 consists of 13 residues. The CDR3: CASSTDRGHEQYF. DNA of the CDR3: TGTGCCAGTAGCACAGACAGGGGCCACGAGCAGTACTTC.

V usage is TRBV6-5 and J usage is TRBJ1-1; D is undetermined. The V end lost 6 bases, the J end lost 2 bases, and 10 bases lay between the germline ends. Germline values: CDR1 MNHEY, CDR2 SVGAGI. This CDR3 comprises 13 residues. The CDR3 sequence is CASRPGINTEAFF. The CDR3, as DNA: TGTGCCAGCAGGCCGGGAATAAACACTGAAGCTTTCTTT.